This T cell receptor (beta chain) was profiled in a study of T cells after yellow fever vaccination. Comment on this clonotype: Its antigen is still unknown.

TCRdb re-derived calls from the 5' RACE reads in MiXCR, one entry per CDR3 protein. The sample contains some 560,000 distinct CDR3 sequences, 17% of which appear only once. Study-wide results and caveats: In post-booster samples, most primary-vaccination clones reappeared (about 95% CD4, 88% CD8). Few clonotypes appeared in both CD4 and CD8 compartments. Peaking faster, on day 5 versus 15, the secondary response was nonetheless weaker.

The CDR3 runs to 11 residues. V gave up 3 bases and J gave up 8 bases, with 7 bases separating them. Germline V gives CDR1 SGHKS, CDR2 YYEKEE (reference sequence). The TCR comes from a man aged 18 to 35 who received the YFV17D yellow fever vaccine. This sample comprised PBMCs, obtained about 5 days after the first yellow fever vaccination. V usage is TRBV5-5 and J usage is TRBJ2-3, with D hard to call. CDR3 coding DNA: TGTGCCAGCAGCTCTCAGGTTACGCAGTATTTT. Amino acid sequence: CASSSQVTQYF.